This passage covers 15 T cell receptor beta chains from one sample sequenced in a study of control samples from healthy donors and cancer patients. Generated by immunoSEQ multiplex PCR, the TCRdb table keeps only in-frame clones and is missing some. The repertoire holds about 180,000 clones, with more than 90% as singletons. The sample was blood. These receptor sequences come from a man aged 25 to 40 in good health.

The rearrangement uses TRBV5-1 and TRBJ2-7; a weak D match, TRBD1 (6 bases). The germline V gene has CDR1 SGHRS and CDR2 YFSETQ. The CDR3 runs 13 residues. V lost 4 bases, J lost 6 bases, and 14 bases lay in between. Written as DNA, the CDR3 is TGCGCCAGCAGCCCCGCGCAAGGGGGCGAGCAGTACTTC. As protein: CASSPAQGGEQYF. Full variable domain (missing parts from reference TRBV5-1 and TRBJ2-7): KAGVTQTPRYLIKTRGQQVTLSCSPISGHRSVSWYQQTPGQGLQFLFEYFSETQRNKGNFPGRFSGRQFSNSRSEMNVSTLELGDSALYLCASSPAQGGEQYFGPGTRLTVT.

This rearrangement joins TRBV10-1 to TRBJ1-4; no definite D call. Germline V gives CDR1 WNHNN, CDR2 SYGVQD (reference sequence). There are 13 residues in the CDR3. V was pared by 10 bases and J by 4 bases, with 13 bases between. The CDR3 nucleotides read TGCGCCAACGAAGACGGAGGTAATGAAAAACTGTTTTTT. Translated, it gives CANEDGGNEKLFF.

This chain joins TRBV4-1 and TRBJ1-1; D perhaps matches TRBD1 (5 bases). Germline assignment: CDR1 MGHRA and CDR2 YSYEKL. The CDR3 has 14 amino acids. V shed 1 base and J shed 4 bases, with 10 bases lying between them. This CDR3 is CASSQGGYGTEAFF. The CDR3 DNA reads TGCGCCAGCAGCCAAGGGGGGTATGGCACTGAAGCTTTCTTT.

The rearrangement uses TRBV11-2 and TRBJ1-1, with a weak D call TRBD1 (5 bases). V lost 5 bases to trimming and J lost 9 bases, with 22 bases between them. Germline CDR1 SGHAT, CDR2 FQNNGV. The CDR3 loop spans 15 amino acids. The CDR3 nucleotides are TGTGCCAGCAGCCAGACGGGGGGGAGAACACTACAAGCTTTCTTT. Translation: CASSQTGGRTLQAFF.

The chain couples TRBV4-3 to TRBJ2-3; tentatively, D is TRBD1 (6 bases). CDR3 length: 15 residues. V shed 4 bases and J shed 4 bases, with 15 bases lying between them. Germline-derived CDR1 and CDR2 are LGHNA and YSLEER. CDR3 loop: CASSRRDTRADTQYF. The CDR3 DNA reads TGCGCCAGCAGCCGACGGGACACCCGGGCAGATACGCAGTATTTT.

CDR3 DNA sequence: TGTGCCAGCTCACCTGTTCTAGCGGGAGTCGGAAATGAGCAGTTCTTC. Encoded protein: CASSPVLAGVGNEQFF. This rearrangement joins TRBV18 to TRBJ2-1; 10 bases are shared with TRBD2. The V and J ends lost 3 bases and 7 bases, in that order; junction bases with no gene match: 9. Germline V gives CDR1 KGHSH, CDR2 LQKENI. The CDR3 is 16 residues long. The full variable domain, completed using reference TRBV18 and TRBJ2-1, is NAGVMQNPRHLVRRRGQEARLRCSPMKGHSHVYWYRQLPEEGLKFMVYLQKENIIDESGMPKERFSAEFPKEGPSILRIQQVVRGDSAAYFCASSPVLAGVGNEQFFGPGTRLTVL.

V and J are TRBV28 and TRBJ2-7; tentative D call: TRBD1 (6 bases). The CDR3 is 13 residues long. Germline V gene data show CDR1 as MDHEN and CDR2 as SYDVKM. V gave up 5 bases and J gave up 7 bases, with 15 bases separating them. CDR3 coding DNA: TGTGCCAGCAGTCAAGGGACAACTTTGGAGCAGTACTTC. This translates into CASSQGTTLEQYF.

This chain connects TRBV15 to TRBJ2-3; D possibly corresponds to TRBD2 (5 bases). The CDR3 covers 18 residues. Germline V lookup: CDR1 LNHNV, CDR2 YYDKDF (reference sequence). The germline V and J ends were trimmed by 4 bases and 2 bases, with 22 bases remaining between them. CDR3 nucleotide sequence: TGTGCCACCAGCACCTACCCCCCCCAGCGGCTCGACACAGATACGCAGTATTTT. It specifies CATSTYPPQRLDTDTQYF.

This sequence joins TRBV18 and TRBJ2-5; TRBD2 matches at 11 bases. J gave up 5 bases and V 6 bases, and 5 bases lay outside the gene matches. The CDR3 is made up of 14 amino acids. CDR1 KGHSH and CDR2 LQKENI come from the germline V gene. This CDR3 reads CASSPSGRSETQYF. CDR3 coding DNA: TGTGCCAGCTCGCCTAGCGGGAGGTCGGAGACCCAGTACTTC.

The V and J genes are TRBV6-4 and TRBJ2-3, with TRBD2 matching 9 bases. V shed 7 bases, J shed 7 bases, and the junction held 9 bases outside the gene matches. Germline V CDR1 and CDR2: MRHNA, SNTAGT. The CDR3 extends over 14 amino acids. CDR3 DNA sequence: TGTGCCAGCAAAGAGCGGGGGGCCACCCATACGCAGTATTTT. This codes for CASKERGATHTQYF.

J is TRBJ2-5 and V is TRBV5-4, with D maybe TRBD2 (6 bases). Germline V lookup: CDR1 SGHNT, CDR2 YYREEE (reference sequence). This CDR3 region has 14 residues. Trimming shortened V by 0 bases and J by 4 bases, and 10 bases separated the two germline ends. The CDR3, as DNA: TGTGCCAGCAGCTTGGGGGGGGTGTTAGAGACCCAGTACTTC. Translation: CASSLGGVLETQYF. Based on the CDR3 plus reference TRBV5-4 and TRBJ2-5, the full variable domain is ETGVTQSPTHLIKTRGQQVTLRCSSQSGHNTVSWYQQALGQGPQFIFQYYREEENGRGNFPPRFSGLQFPNYSSELNVNALELDDSALYLCASSLGGVLETQYFGPGTRLLVL.

This clone has a handful of counts. The gene calls are TRBV4-1 and TRBJ1-3; D is undetermined. V lost 4 bases and J lost 4, with 14 bases in between. Germline V gene lookup returns CDR1 MGHRA and CDR2 YSYEKL. The CDR3 totals 15 residues. CDR3 nucleotides: TGCGCCAGCAGCCCCCGGGAGGGAGCGGGAAACACCATATATTTT. It codes for CASSPREGAGNTIYF.

The chain uses TRBV6-2 or TRBV6-3 and TRBJ1-2, with 10 positions matching TRBD1. This CDR3 region has 14 residues. Germline CDR1 MNHEY, CDR2 SVGEGT. Trimming at V came to 5 bases and at J to 5 bases, leaving 5 bases not matched to a gene. The CDR3 protein is CASSPDRGFYGYTF. CDR3 DNA sequence: TGTGCCAGCAGTCCGGACAGGGGGTTTTATGGCTACACCTTC.

The V gene is TRBV9, the J gene TRBJ2-3, with 10 positions matching TRBD2. CDR1 is SGDLS, CDR2 YYNGEE, per germline. The CDR3 has 16 residues. The V and J ends lost 3 bases and 0 bases, in that order; junction bases with no gene match: 4. The CDR3 sequence: CASSALAGRSTDTQYF. Written as DNA, the CDR3 is TGTGCCAGCAGCGCACTAGCGGGGAGGAGCACAGATACGCAGTATTTT.

There are a few counts of this clone. This chain uses TRBV11-2 with TRBJ1-1, with TRBD1 matching over 10 bases. Germline V lookup: CDR1 SGHAT, CDR2 FQNNGV. Trimming cost V 4 bases and J 3 bases; bases outside gene matches: 5. The CDR3 has 15 amino acids. CDR3 nucleotide sequence: TGTGCCAGCAGCTCCTCGGACAGGGGGGACACTGAAGCTTTCTTT. Its translation is CASSSSDRGDTEAFF.